This T cell receptor (beta chain) originates from a study of T cells in Graves' hyperthyroidism and ophthalmopathy. CDR3 length: 15 amino acids. V lost 1 base to trimming and J lost 0 bases, with 10 bases between them. Germline assignment: CDR1 DFQATT and CDR2 SNEGSKA (reference sequence). Study-level findings and limits: Expanded thyroid clonotypes (above 0.001) were mostly also found in blood.

Amplification of TCR beta CDR3 regions used RNA as the template. In the first-round RT-PCR of the TCR CDR3, the HTBI primer set was used. TCRdb itself ran the multiplex PCR reads through MiXCR, one entry per CDR3 protein. Among about 500,000 distinct CDR3 sequences listed, roughly 16% were seen once. Regarding this clonotype: Its specificity is unknown.

The receptor's source is a woman aged 25 to 39 with Graves' ophthalmopathy. The sequenced sample consisted of blood. The chain combines TRBV20-1 with TRBJ1-5; no definite D call. For the CDR3, the DNA is TGCAGTGCTAGAGTCCCGGCGGATAGCAATCAGCCCCAGCATTTT. This encodes CSARVPADSNQPQHF.